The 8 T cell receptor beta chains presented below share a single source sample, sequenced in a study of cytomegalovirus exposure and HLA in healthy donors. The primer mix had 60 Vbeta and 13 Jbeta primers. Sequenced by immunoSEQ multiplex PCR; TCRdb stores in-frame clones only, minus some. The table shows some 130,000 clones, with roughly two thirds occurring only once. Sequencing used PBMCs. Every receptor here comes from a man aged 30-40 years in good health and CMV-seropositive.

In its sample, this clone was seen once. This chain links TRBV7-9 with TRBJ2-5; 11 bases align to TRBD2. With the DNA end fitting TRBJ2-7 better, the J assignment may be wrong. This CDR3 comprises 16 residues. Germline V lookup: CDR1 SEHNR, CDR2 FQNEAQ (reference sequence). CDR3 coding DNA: TGTGCCAGCAGCAGCTGGACTAGCGGGCGATCCTACGAGCAGTACTTC. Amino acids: CASSSWTSGRSYEQYF.

The CDR3 loop is CASSLGGRYEQYF. CDR3 DNA: TGCGCCAGCAGCTTAGGGGGTAGGTACGAGCAGTACTTC. This chain connects TRBV5-1 to TRBJ2-7, with D perhaps TRBD1 (6 bases). Germline V gene data show CDR1 as SGHRS and CDR2 as YFSETQ. V lost 2 bases to trimming and J lost 4 bases, with 10 bases between them. The CDR3 consists of 13 residues.

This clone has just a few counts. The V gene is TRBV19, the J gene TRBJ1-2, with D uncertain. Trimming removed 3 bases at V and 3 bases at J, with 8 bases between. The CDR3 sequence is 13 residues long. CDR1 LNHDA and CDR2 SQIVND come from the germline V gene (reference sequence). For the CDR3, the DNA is TGTGCCAGTAGTATCGGGGAGGACTATGGCTACACCTTC. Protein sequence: CASSIGEDYGYTF.

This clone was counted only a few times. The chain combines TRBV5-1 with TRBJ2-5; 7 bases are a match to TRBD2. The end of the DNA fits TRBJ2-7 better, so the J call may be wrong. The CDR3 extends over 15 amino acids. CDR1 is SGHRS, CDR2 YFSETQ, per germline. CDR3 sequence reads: CASSLSLAVHYEQYF. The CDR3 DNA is TGCGCCAGCAGCTTGTCGCTAGCGGTTCACTACGAGCAGTACTTC.

CDR3 sequence reads: CASSLTVQGGYGYTF. CDR3 sequence (DNA): TGTGCCAGCAGCCTCACCGTCCAGGGAGGCTATGGCTACACCTTC. This chain connects TRBV9 to TRBJ1-2, with D possibly TRBD1 on 5 matching bases. The CDR3 is 15 residues long. Germline V gene sequence: CDR1 SGDLS, CDR2 YYNGEE. Trimming pared 4 bases from V and 4 bases from J, leaving 17 bases between.

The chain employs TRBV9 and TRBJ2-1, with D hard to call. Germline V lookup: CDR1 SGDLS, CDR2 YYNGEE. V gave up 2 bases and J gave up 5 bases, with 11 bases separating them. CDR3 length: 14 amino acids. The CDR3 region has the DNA TGTGCCAGCAGCGTCTTGTCCCTTAACAATGAGCAGTTCTTC. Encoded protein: CASSVLSLNNEQFF.

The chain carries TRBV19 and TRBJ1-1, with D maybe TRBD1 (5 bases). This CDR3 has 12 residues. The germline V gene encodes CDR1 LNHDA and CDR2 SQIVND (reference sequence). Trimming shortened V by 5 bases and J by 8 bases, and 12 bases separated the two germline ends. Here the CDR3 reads CASSHLAGEAFF. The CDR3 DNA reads TGTGCCAGTAGTCATCTCGCAGGGGAAGCTTTCTTT.

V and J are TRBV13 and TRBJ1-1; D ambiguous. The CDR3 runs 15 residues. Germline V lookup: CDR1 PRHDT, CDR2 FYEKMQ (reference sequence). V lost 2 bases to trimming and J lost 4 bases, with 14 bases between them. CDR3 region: CASSLFSQRATEAFF. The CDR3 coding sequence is TGTGCCAGCAGCTTATTTAGTCAGAGGGCCACTGAAGCTTTCTTT.